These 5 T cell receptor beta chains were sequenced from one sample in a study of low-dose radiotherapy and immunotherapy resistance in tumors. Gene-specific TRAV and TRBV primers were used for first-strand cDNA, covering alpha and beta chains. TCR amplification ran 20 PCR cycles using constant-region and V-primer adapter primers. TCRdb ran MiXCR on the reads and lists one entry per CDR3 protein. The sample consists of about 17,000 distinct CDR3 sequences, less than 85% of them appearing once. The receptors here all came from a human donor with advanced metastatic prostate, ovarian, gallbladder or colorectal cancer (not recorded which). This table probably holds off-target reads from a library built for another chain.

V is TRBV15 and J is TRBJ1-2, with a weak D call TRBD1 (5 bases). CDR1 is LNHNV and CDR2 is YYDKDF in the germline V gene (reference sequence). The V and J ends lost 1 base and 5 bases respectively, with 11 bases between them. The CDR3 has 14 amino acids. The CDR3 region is CATSRAGAAYGYTF. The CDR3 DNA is TGTGCCACCAGCAGAGCCGGGGCAGCGTATGGCTACACCTTC.

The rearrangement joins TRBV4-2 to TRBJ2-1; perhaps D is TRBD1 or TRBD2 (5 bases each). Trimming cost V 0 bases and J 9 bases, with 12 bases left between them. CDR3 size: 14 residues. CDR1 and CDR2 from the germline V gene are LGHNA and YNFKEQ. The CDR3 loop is CASSQDGGGFEQFF. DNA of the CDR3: TGTGCCAGCAGCCAAGATGGGGGTGGGTTTGAGCAGTTCTTC.

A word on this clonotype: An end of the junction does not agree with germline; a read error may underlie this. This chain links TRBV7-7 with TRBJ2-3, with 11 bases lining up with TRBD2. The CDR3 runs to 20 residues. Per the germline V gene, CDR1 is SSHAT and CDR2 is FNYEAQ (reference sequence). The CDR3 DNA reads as TGTGCTAGCAGTTCGAAAAAACCGGGACTAGCGGATCCTTATAGGGATACGCAGTATTTT. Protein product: CASSSKKPGLADPYRDTQYF.

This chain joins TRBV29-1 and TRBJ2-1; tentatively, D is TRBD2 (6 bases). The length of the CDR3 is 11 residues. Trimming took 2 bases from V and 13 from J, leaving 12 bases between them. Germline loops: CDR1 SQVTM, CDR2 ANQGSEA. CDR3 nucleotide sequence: TGCAGCGTTGAACAATTACTAGCCCAGTTCTTC. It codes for CSVEQLLAQFF.

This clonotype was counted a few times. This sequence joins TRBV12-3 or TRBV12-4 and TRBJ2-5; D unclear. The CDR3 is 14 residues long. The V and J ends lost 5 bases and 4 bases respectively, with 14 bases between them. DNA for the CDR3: TGTGCCAGCAGTCCGAGTAGTATGAGAGAGACCCAGTACTTC. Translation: CASSPSSMRETQYF.